Listed here are 18 T cell receptor beta chains from one sample, sequenced in a study of blood T cell repertoires in COVID-19. The assay was immunoSEQ multiplex PCR, and TCRdb's table has in-frame clones only and misses some. The table shows 380,000 or so clones, with approximately 85% occurring only once. Specimen: PBMCs or T cells enriched from blood (not recorded which). The receptors were sampled from a woman aged 40-49 years with acute COVID-19.

The sample holds one count of this clone. The chain links TRBV4-1 to TRBJ1-2, with D uncertain. Trimming cost V 10 bases and J 8 bases, with 29 bases left between them. The CDR3 has 16 amino acids. Germline CDR1 is MGHRA and CDR2 is YSYEKL. CDR3 protein: CATSPEGLPPIEGYTF. CDR3 in DNA: TGCGCCACCTCCCCGGAGGGCCTCCCCCCCATCGAGGGCTACACCTTC.

The chain combines TRBV10-3 with TRBJ1-3, with 10 bases fitting TRBD1. The CDR3 sequence is 15 residues long. After removal of 6 bases from V and 6 bases from J, the junction contained 8 bases not matched to a gene. The germline V gene has CDR1 ENHRY and CDR2 SYGVKD. The DNA for the CDR3 is TGTGCCATCAGCCTGCCGGGACAGGGGCCAAACACCATATATTTT. This translates into CAISLPGQGPNTIYF.

The CDR3 sequence is CASGRGWATDTQYF. The DNA of the CDR3 is TGTGCCAGCGGGCGGGGATGGGCCACAGATACGCAGTATTTT. V and J are TRBV27 and TRBJ2-3; TRBD2 is a possible D gene (6 bases). This CDR3 region has 14 residues. Germline V CDR1 and CDR2: MNHEY, SMNVEV (reference sequence). V lost 8 bases to trimming and J lost 2 bases, with 14 bases between them.

This chain connects TRBV5-1 to TRBJ2-1, with a weak D call TRBD2 (5 bases). Germline V gives CDR1 SGHRS, CDR2 YFSETQ. CDR3 length equals 14 residues. V was pared by 1 base and J by 4 bases, with 9 bases between. The CDR3 protein is CASSLNGDYNEQFF. CDR3 nucleotides: TGCGCCAGCAGCTTGAACGGGGATTACAATGAGCAGTTCTTC.

CDR3 bases: TGTGCCACCAGTGATTTTGCGGGAGATACGCAGTATTTT. As protein: CATSDFAGDTQYF. The chain is built from TRBV24-1 and TRBJ2-3; TRBD2 is a possible D gene (5 bases). The germline V and J ends were trimmed by 1 base and 5 bases, with 6 bases remaining between them. This CDR3 has 13 residues. The germline CDR1 and CDR2 sequences are KGHDR and SFDVKD.

This chain connects TRBV18 to TRBJ2-3; no clear D gene. The CDR3 has 13 amino acids. Trimming removed 9 bases from V and 1 base from J, with 11 bases in between. CDR1 KGHSH and CDR2 LQKENI come from the germline V gene. CDR3 bases: TGTGCCAGTTCAACCCAGGGCACAGATACGCAGTATTTT. Translated, it gives CASSTQGTDTQYF.

The rearrangement joins TRBV24-1 to TRBJ1-1; D uncertain. Between the trimmed V and J ends, which lost 2 bases and 3 bases, there was a span of 6 bases. Germline V gene sequence: CDR1 KGHDR, CDR2 SFDVKD. The CDR3 has 13 amino acids. This chain's CDR3 is CATSDSRYTEAFF. CDR3 sequence (DNA): TGTGCCACCAGTGATTCGCGGTACACTGAAGCTTTCTTT.

In this sample, this clone turned up once. At one of its ends the junction is not consistent with the germline gene, which may arise from a read error. The V gene is TRBV30, the J gene TRBJ2-5, with TRBD1 matching over 11 bases. The germline V gene has CDR1 GTSNPN and CDR2 SVGIG (reference sequence). This CDR3 has 15 residues. In DNA, the CDR3 is TGTGCCTGGAACCGGGACAGGGGGACCCAAGGGACCCAGTACTTC. Amino acids: CAWNRDRGTQGTQYF.

This sequence joins TRBV5-4 and TRBJ2-2; D is unresolved. The length of the CDR3 is 13 residues. Deletions cut 1 base from V and 5 bases from J, with 6 bases between. Germline loops: CDR1 SGHNT, CDR2 YYREEE (reference sequence). DNA for the CDR3: TGTGCCAGCAGCTTGTGGAGTACCGGGGAGCTGTTTTTT. Translated, it gives CASSLWSTGELFF.

The J gene is TRBJ2-3, the V gene TRBV5-1, with 12 bases matching TRBD2. V lost 4 bases and J lost 6; bases outside the gene matches: 3. Germline V CDR1 and CDR2: SGHRS, YFSETQ. The CDR3 is 14 amino acids. CDR3 region: CASSPGLAGDTQYF. Written as DNA, the CDR3 is TGCGCCAGCAGCCCAGGACTAGCGGGGGATACGCAGTATTTT.

The chain uses TRBV18 and TRBJ2-3; possible D gene TRBD1, 6 bases. Germline CDR1 and CDR2: KGHSH and LQKENI. V was trimmed by 3 bases and J by 3 bases, leaving 10 bases between them. The CDR3 consists of 14 residues. The CDR3: CASSPGRGTDTQYF. The CDR3 DNA reads as TGTGCCAGCTCACCGGGCAGGGGTACAGATACGCAGTATTTT.

This chain uses TRBV3-1 (or the pseudogene TRBV3-2) with TRBJ2-7; D is unresolved. With 0 bases removed from V and 3 bases from J, the gap between germline ends came to 9 bases. CDR1 and CDR2 from the germline V gene are LGHDT and YNNKEL (reference sequence). CDR3 size: 14 residues. This chain's CDR3 is CASSQDLLNYEQYF. The CDR3 DNA reads TGTGCCAGCAGCCAAGATCTTTTAAACTACGAGCAGTACTTC.

The CDR3 spells CASSQYILGEDTGELFF. The DNA for the CDR3 is TGCGCCAGCAGCCAATATATCCTGGGGGAGGACACCGGGGAGCTGTTTTTT. The chain is built from TRBV4-1 and TRBJ2-2; weak D call: TRBD2 (6 bases). Trimming removed 2 bases from V and 3 bases from J, with 16 bases in between. This CDR3 is built from 17 residues. The V gene's germline CDR1 is MGHRA and CDR2 YSYEKL.

This chain uses TRBV5-1 with TRBJ1-1; the D gene is possibly TRBD1 (5 bases). The length of the CDR3 is 18 residues. The germline V gene has CDR1 SGHRS and CDR2 YFSETQ. The V and J ends lost 3 bases and 0 bases respectively, with 21 bases between them. The chain's CDR3 is CASSSLVGGGTVNTEAFF. CDR3 sequence (DNA): TGCGCCAGCAGCTCTCTTGTGGGGGGAGGGACGGTGAACACTGAAGCTTTCTTT.

The V and J genes are TRBV10-3 and TRBJ1-1; TRBD1 matches 8 bases. The CDR3 consists of 15 residues. Per the germline V gene, CDR1 is ENHRY and CDR2 is SYGVKD. The J segment lost 5 bases and the V segment lost 9 bases, leaving 14 bases of the junction unmatched. The CDR3: CAISQTGQGSTEAFF. DNA of the CDR3: TGTGCCATTTCCCAAACAGGACAGGGTAGTACTGAAGCTTTCTTT.

This clone was seen a few times. The rearrangement links TRBV6-1 to TRBJ2-5; 8 positions match TRBD2. The CDR3 consists of 16 residues. The V gene end was trimmed by 2 bases and the J gene end by 1 base; junction bases not matched to a gene: 6. CDR1 and CDR2 (germline): MNHNS, SASEGT. DNA of the CDR3: TGTGCCAGCAGTGAAAAGCGGGGGCCACGCCAAGAGACCCAGTACTTC. Translation: CASSEKRGPRQETQYF.

The V gene is TRBV19, the J gene TRBJ2-1; 9 nucleotides align to TRBD2. The CDR3 consists of 14 residues. Germline V lookup: CDR1 LNHDA, CDR2 SQIVND (reference sequence). Trimming cost V 5 bases and J 6 bases; bases outside gene matches: 5. CDR3 loop: CASSPGLAPNEQFF. CDR3 nucleotide sequence: TGTGCCAGTAGTCCGGGACTAGCTCCCAATGAGCAGTTCTTC.

The chain combines TRBV29-1 with TRBJ1-4; 9 bases align to TRBD1. V was clipped by 4 bases and J by 0 bases; unmatched bases: 6. This CDR3 has 16 residues. Germline assignment: CDR1 SQVTM and CDR2 ANQGSEA. CDR3: CSVAGQGIATNEKLFF. In DNA, the CDR3 is TGCAGCGTTGCCGGACAGGGGATTGCAACTAATGAAAAACTGTTTTTT.